Listed here are 15 T cell receptor beta chains from one sample, sequenced in a study of T cell repertoires in cytomegalovirus infection. MiXCR was run by TCRdb on the reads, yielding one entry per CDR3 protein. The table has about 240,000 distinct CDR3 sequences, about 12% seen once. Material: PBMCs. These receptor sequences come from a human donor in good health (CMV status not recorded). Some clones in this sample may be carry-over from other donors' samples.

This clonotype was counted ten times or more. The V call is TRBV5-4, the J call TRBJ1-4; D is unresolved. Germline V gene sequence: CDR1 SGHNT, CDR2 YYREEE (reference sequence). The CDR3 consists of 16 residues. Deletions cut 1 base from V and 7 bases from J, with 17 bases between. CDR3 sequence (DNA): TGTGCCAGCAGCTTGTTCACAGCAACCGGGCGTGAAAAACTGTTTTTT. This sequence encodes CASSLFTATGREKLFF.

The chain recombines TRBV19 with TRBJ2-5; 7 nucleotides match TRBD1. J lost 5 bases, V lost 1 base, and 10 bases had no gene match. The CDR3 sequence is 16 residues long. The germline CDR1 and CDR2 sequences are LNHDA and SQIVND (reference sequence). The CDR3 nucleotides read TGTGCCAGTAGTATAGGAACCGGGACAGCCGGGGAGACCCAGTACTTC. Its protein product is CASSIGTGTAGETQYF.

In its sample, this clonotype was seen many times. This chain joins TRBV7-9 and TRBJ1-1, with D perhaps TRBD1 (5 bases). Germline V gene data show CDR1 as SEHNR and CDR2 as FQNEAQ (reference sequence). The CDR3 has 16 amino acids. The ends were cut back, 6 bases at V and 1 base at J, with 18 bases in the middle. The CDR3 here is CASSPLLGTPNTEAFF. Written as DNA, the CDR3 is TGTGCCAGCAGTCCACTTTTGGGGACCCCGAACACTGAAGCTTTCTTT.

This clonotype showed up many times. The chain has TRBV7-2 and TRBJ2-7, with 7 nucleotides matching TRBD1. This CDR3 has 13 residues. Germline trimming cut 4 bases from V and 2 bases from J; bases unmatched to any gene: 2. From germline, CDR1 is SGHTA and CDR2 FQGNSA. The CDR3 loop reads CASSYRGAYEQYF. For the CDR3, the DNA is TGTGCCAGCAGCTACAGGGGTGCCTACGAGCAGTACTTC.

The chain links TRBV4-3 to TRBJ1-2; no firm D call. CDR3 length: 15 residues. V shed 1 base and J shed 0 bases, with 9 bases lying between them. Germline loops: CDR1 LGHNA, CDR2 YSLEER. The CDR3 DNA follows: TGCGCCAGCAGCCAAGGGGCAGGTGCTAACTATGGCTACACCTTC. Protein product: CASSQGAGANYGYTF.

In this sample, this clonotype turned up many times. V and J are TRBV12-5 and TRBJ1-5; D possibly corresponds to TRBD1 (5 bases). This CDR3 has 15 amino acids. Germline CDR1 and CDR2: LGHNT and FRNRAP. The germline V and J ends were trimmed by 2 bases and 5 bases, with 13 bases remaining between them. The chain's CDR3 is CASGLPGQRDQPQHF. The CDR3 DNA reads as TGTGCTAGTGGTTTGCCCGGACAAAGGGATCAGCCCCAGCATTTT.

This clonotype was observed many times. The rearrangement uses TRBV18 and TRBJ1-5, with D unclear. Germline-derived CDR1 and CDR2 are KGHSH and LQKENI. Trimming cost V 8 bases and J 0 bases, with 14 bases left between them. The CDR3 length is 15 residues. The CDR3 loop is CASTAAGNSNQPQHF. As DNA, the CDR3 is TGTGCCAGCACAGCCGCGGGGAATAGCAATCAGCCCCAGCATTTT.

Only one count was recorded for this clonotype. Just one base apart from a much larger clone, this may be a read error. The chain employs TRBV7-9 and TRBJ2-7, with 10 bases aligning to TRBD1. CDR3 length: 15 residues. Germline V gene sequence: CDR1 SEHNR, CDR2 FQNEAQ (reference sequence). Written as DNA, the CDR3 is TGTCCCAGCAGCTCCACCGGACAGGGGGTTGACGAGCAGTACTTC. Protein product: CPSSSTGQGVDEQYF.

The chain combines TRBV6-2 or TRBV6-3 with TRBJ2-2, with 10 nucleotides matching TRBD2. The CDR3 length is 17 residues. The ends lost 3 bases at V and 4 bases at J; junction bases unmatched: 8. Germline V gene sequence: CDR1 MNHEY, CDR2 SVGEGT. The CDR3 loop reads CASSYQREGPITGELFF. In nucleotides, the CDR3 is TGTGCCAGCAGTTATCAGCGGGAGGGCCCGATCACCGGGGAGCTGTTTTTT.

In its sample, this clonotype was seen many times. The chain uses TRBV25-1 and TRBJ2-1; maybe TRBD1 (5 bases). CDR1 is MGHDK, CDR2 SYGVNS, per germline. The CDR3 runs to 13 residues. Trimming removed 5 bases at V and 8 bases at J, with 13 bases between. The CDR3 spells CASSYPGLDEQFF. In DNA form, the CDR3 reads TGTGCCAGCAGTTATCCAGGGCTGGATGAGCAGTTCTTC.

In its sample, this clonotype was seen a few times. A much larger clone lies one base from this, so it may be a read error. The rearrangement joins TRBV7-4 to TRBJ2-1; D is undetermined. The CDR3 covers 13 residues. V lost 5 bases to trimming and J lost 6 bases, with 11 bases between them. Germline CDR1 and CDR2: SGHVT and SQSDAQ. CDR3 loop: CASSQPQSNEQFF. In DNA form, the CDR3 reads TGTGCCAGCAGCCAACCTCAGAGCAATGAGCAGTTCTTC. Drawing the rest from reference TRBV7-4 and TRBJ2-1, the complete variable domain is GAGVSQSPRYKVAKRGRDVALRCDSISGHVTLYWYRQTLGQGSEVLTYSQSDAQRDKSGRPSGRFSAERPERSVSTLKIQRTEQGDSAVYLCASSQPQSNEQFFGPGTRLTVL.

This clonotype occurred a few times. The V gene is TRBV15, the J gene TRBJ2-5; D perhaps matches TRBD2 (6 bases). The ends were cut back, 1 base at V and 5 bases at J, with 14 bases in the middle. Germline V gene lookup returns CDR1 LNHNV and CDR2 YYDKDF (reference sequence). This CDR3 spans 15 amino acids. CDR3 sequence reads: CATSRAGRGRETQYF. In DNA, the CDR3 is TGTGCCACCAGCAGAGCCGGGCGGGGTAGGGAGACCCAGTACTTC.

Many counts were recorded for this clonotype. The rearrangement links TRBV7-9 to TRBJ2-3; D is unclear. The CDR3 is 12 residues long. With 8 bases removed from V and 4 bases from J, the gap between germline ends came to 10 bases. Germline V gene sequence: CDR1 SEHNR, CDR2 FQNEAQ (reference sequence). The CDR3 loop reads CASSLTADTQYF. The DNA of the CDR3 is TGTGCCAGCTCCCTCACAGCAGATACGCAGTATTTT.

This clonotype was recorded many times. The CDR3 DNA reads as TGTGCCAGCAGCTTAACGAGGTCTGGGTATACAGGTGGCTACACCTTC. It encodes CASSLTRSGYTGGYTF. The gene calls are TRBV7-2 and TRBJ1-2; maybe TRBD1 (5 bases). The germline gives CDR1 SGHTA, CDR2 FQGNSA. This CDR3 is built from 16 residues. Trimming cost V 2 bases and J 7 bases, with 20 bases left between them.

In its sample, this clonotype was seen once. This sequence joins TRBV7-2 and TRBJ2-7; the D gene could be TRBD1 or TRBD2 (5 bases each). The CDR3 length is 16 residues. V lost 1 base, J lost 3 bases, and 16 bases lay in between. Germline V gene sequence: CDR1 SGHTA, CDR2 FQGNSA. Here the CDR3 DNA reads TGTGCCAGCAGCTTAGACGGAGGCCCCAGGGTCTACGAGCAGTACTTC. Translating it yields CASSLDGGPRVYEQYF. Based on the CDR3 plus reference TRBV7-2 and TRBJ2-7, the full variable domain is GAGVSQSPSNKVTEKGKDVELRCDPISGHTALYWYRQSLGQGLEFLIYFQGNSAPDKSGLPSDRFSAERTGGSVSTLTIQRTQQEDSAVYLCASSLDGGPRVYEQYFGPGTRLTVT.